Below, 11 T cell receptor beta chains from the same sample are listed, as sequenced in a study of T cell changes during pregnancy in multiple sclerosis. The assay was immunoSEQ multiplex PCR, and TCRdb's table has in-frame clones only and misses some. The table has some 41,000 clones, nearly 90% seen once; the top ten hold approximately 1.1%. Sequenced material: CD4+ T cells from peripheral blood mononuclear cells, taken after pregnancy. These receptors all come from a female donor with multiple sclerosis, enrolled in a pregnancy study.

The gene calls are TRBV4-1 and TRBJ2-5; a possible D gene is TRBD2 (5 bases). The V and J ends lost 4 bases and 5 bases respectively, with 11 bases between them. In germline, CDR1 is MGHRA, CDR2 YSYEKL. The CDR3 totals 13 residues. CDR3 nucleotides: TGCGCCAGCAGCCTCACTAGAGAGGAGACCCAGTACTTC. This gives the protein CASSLTREETQYF.

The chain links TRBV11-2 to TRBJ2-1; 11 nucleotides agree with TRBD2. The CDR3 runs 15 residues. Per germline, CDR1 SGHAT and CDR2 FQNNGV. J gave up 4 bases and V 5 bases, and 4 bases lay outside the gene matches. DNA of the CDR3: TGTGCCAGCAGCCCGGGACTAGCGGTATACAATGAGCAGTTCTTC. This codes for CASSPGLAVYNEQFF.

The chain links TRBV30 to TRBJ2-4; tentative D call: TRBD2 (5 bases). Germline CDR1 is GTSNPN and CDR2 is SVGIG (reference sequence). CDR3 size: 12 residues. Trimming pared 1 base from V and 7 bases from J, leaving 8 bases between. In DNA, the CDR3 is TGTGCCTGGAGTGCAAGAGGGAACATTCAGTACTTC. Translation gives CAWSARGNIQYF.

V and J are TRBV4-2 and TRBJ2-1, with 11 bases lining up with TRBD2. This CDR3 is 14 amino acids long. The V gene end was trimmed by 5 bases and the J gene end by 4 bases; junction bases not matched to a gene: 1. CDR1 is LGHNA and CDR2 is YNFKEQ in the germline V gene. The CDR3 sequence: CASSGTSGYNEQFF. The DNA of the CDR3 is TGTGCCAGCAGCGGGACTAGCGGATACAATGAGCAGTTCTTC.

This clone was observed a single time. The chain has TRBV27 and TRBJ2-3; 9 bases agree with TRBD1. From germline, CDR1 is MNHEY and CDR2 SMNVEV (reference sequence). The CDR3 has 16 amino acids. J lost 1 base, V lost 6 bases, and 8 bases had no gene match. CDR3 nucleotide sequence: TGTGCCAGCAGGCGGACAGGGGCCTGGGGCACAGATACGCAGTATTTT. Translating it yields CASRRTGAWGTDTQYF.

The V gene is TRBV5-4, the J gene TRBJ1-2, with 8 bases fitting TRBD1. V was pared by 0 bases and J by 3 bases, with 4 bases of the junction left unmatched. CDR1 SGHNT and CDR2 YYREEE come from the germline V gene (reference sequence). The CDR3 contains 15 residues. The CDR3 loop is CASSLGTGWDYGYTF. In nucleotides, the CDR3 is TGTGCCAGCAGCTTGGGGACAGGGTGGGACTATGGCTACACCTTC.

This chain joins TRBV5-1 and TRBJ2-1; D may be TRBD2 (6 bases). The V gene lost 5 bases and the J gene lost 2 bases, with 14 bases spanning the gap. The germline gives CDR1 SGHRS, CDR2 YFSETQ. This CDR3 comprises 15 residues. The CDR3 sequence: CASRTTAGPYNEQFF. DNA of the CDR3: TGCGCCAGCAGAACTACGGCGGGGCCCTACAATGAGCAGTTCTTC.

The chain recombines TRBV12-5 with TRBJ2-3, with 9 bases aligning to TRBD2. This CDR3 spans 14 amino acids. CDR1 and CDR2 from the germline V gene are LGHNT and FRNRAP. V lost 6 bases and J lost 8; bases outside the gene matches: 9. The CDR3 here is CASGASAGGTTQYF. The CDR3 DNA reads TGTGCTAGTGGCGCCTCAGCGGGAGGTACTACGCAGTATTTT.

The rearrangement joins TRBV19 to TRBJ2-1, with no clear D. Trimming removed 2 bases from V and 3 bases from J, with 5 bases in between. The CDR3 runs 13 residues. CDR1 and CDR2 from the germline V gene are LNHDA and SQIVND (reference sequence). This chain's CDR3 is CASSINSYNEQFF. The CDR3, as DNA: TGTGCCAGTAGTATAAACAGCTACAATGAGCAGTTCTTC. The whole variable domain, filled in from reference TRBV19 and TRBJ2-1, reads DGGITQSPKYLFRKEGQNVTLSCEQNLNHDAMYWYRQDPGQGLRLIYYSQIVNDFQKGDIAEGYSVSREKKESFPLTVTSAQKNPTAFYLCASSINSYNEQFFGPGTRLTVL.

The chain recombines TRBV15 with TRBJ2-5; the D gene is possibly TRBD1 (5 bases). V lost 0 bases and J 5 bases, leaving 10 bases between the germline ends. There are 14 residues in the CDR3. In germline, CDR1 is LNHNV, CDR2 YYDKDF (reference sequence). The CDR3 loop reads CATSRDQGRETQYF. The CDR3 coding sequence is TGTGCCACCAGCAGAGATCAGGGTAGGGAGACCCAGTACTTC.

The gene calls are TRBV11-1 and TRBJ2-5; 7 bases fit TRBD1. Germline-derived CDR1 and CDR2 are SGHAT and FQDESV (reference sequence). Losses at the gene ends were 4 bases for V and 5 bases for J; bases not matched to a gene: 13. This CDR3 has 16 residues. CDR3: CASSSFGSGGSETQYF. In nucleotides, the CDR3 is TGTGCCAGCAGCTCATTCGGTTCAGGGGGATCTGAGACCCAGTACTTC.